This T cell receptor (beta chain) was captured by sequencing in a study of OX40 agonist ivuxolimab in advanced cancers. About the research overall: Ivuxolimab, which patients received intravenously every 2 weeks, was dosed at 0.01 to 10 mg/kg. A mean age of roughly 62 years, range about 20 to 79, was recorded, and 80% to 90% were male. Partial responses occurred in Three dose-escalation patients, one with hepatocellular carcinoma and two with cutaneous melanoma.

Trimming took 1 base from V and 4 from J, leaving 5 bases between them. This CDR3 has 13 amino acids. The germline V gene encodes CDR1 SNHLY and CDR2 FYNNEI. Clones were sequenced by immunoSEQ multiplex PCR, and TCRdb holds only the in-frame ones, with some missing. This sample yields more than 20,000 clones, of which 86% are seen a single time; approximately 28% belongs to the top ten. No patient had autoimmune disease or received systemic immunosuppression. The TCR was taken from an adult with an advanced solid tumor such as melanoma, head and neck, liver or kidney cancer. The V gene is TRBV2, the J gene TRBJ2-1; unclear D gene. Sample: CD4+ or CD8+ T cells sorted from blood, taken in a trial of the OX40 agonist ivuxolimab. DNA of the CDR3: TGTGCCAGCAGTGAAGGATTTTACAATGAGCAGTTCTTC. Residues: CASSEGFYNEQFF.